The clone carrying this TCR beta chain came up a few times. Antigen specificity is unknown. This may be a read error: a much more frequent sequence differs by one nucleotide. Arm-PCR of CDR3 regions and iRepertoire HTBI primers were used to build TCR beta libraries. TCRdb ran MiXCR on the multiplex PCR reads and lists one entry per CDR3 protein. Of around 510,000 distinct CDR3 sequences listed, around 21% are singletons. This specimen belongs to a study of regulatory T cells in long-lasting Graves disease. The time point was: persistent/refractory GD, antithyroid drugs over 5 years with positive TRAb. Scientists built the TCR library using RNA that was extracted from PBMCs. The patients were drawn from one endocrinology department in Xi'an, China. General study findings and limits: Persistent patients had a count of shared public clonotypes (approximately 3,000) that exceeded that of new patients (almost 1,000). Persistent Graves' patients showed less TCR diversity than newly diagnosed ones. Repertoires from persistent disease leaned toward TRBV28, TRBJ1-2 and TRBJ2-5.

V lost 3 bases, J lost 9 bases, and 17 bases lay in between. The CDR3 loop spans 15 amino acids. In germline, CDR1 is MDHEN, CDR2 SYDVKM. This specimen was peripheral blood mononuclear cells (PBMCs), taken when the disease was refractory, from a patient treated with antithyroid drugs. The TCR originated in a female donor with Graves disease. V and J are TRBV28 and TRBJ2-2; D may be TRBD1 or TRBD2 (6 bases each). The CDR3 protein is CASSLPGAGTRELFF. The DNA for the CDR3 is TGTGCCAGCAGTTTGCCGGGGGCGGGAACCAGGGAGCTGTTTTTT.